One and the same sample provided the 31 T cell receptor beta chains below, sequenced in a study of blood T cell repertoires in COVID-19. Sequencing was performed with immunoSEQ multiplex PCR; in TCRdb, only in-frame clones are kept and a portion is missing. The sample lists hundreds of thousands of clones; about 91% were seen once. Source material: peripheral blood. Receptor source: a woman in her twenties or thirties with COVID-19, enrolled during active disease.

The gene calls are TRBV6-5 and TRBJ2-7; tentatively, D is TRBD2 (6 bases). The V and J ends lost 4 bases and 0 bases respectively, with 10 bases between them. Per germline, CDR1 MNHEY and CDR2 SVGAGI. The length of the CDR3 is 14 residues. The CDR3 spells CASSSERASYEQYV. The CDR3 DNA is TGTGCCAGCAGTTCAGAGCGGGCCTCCTACGAGCAGTACGTC.

V gene TRBV2 combines with J gene TRBJ1-6; D is unclear. There are 13 residues in the CDR3. CDR1 and CDR2 from the germline V gene are SNHLY and FYNNEI. Trimming left V 4 bases short and J 7 bases short, with 8 bases between. The CDR3 coding sequence is TGTGCCAGCAGTGCGTCCGGGAATTCACCCCTCCACTTT. Translating it yields CASSASGNSPLHF.

The rearrangement links TRBV6-1 to TRBJ2-7; tentatively, D is TRBD2 (5 bases). The ends were cut back, 3 bases at V and 2 bases at J, with 14 bases in the middle. Germline assignment: CDR1 MNHNS and CDR2 SASEGT. This CDR3 contains 15 residues. In nucleotides, the CDR3 is TGTGCCAGCAGTGATCCCGTTGGACTGACCTACGAGCAGTACGTC. Its translation: CASSDPVGLTYEQYV.

The V gene is TRBV7-9, the J gene TRBJ1-3; D not resolved. V lost 0 bases and J 0 bases, leaving 6 bases between the germline ends. CDR3 length: 15 amino acids. Germline assignment: CDR1 SEHNR and CDR2 FQNEAQ (reference sequence). The CDR3 DNA follows: TGTGCCAGCAGCTTAGCACCAGACTCTGGAAACACCATATATTTT. This codes for CASSLAPDSGNTIYF.

The chain joins TRBV5-1 to TRBJ2-5; 8 bases are shared with TRBD2. Germline CDR1 reads SGHRS; CDR2 reads YFSETQ. V gave up 2 bases and J gave up 4 bases; unmatched junction bases: 10. The CDR3 runs 16 residues. CDR3 nucleotide sequence: TGCGCCAGCAGCTTATTCGGGGGGGTAGCAGGAGAGACCCAGTACTTC. It yields the protein CASSLFGGVAGETQYF. Supplemented by reference TRBV5-1 and TRBJ2-5, the full variable domain reads KAGVTQTPRYLIKTRGQQVTLSCSPISGHRSVSWYQQTPGQGLQFLFEYFSETQRNKGNFPGRFSGRQFSNSRSEMNVSTLELGDSALYLCASSLFGGVAGETQYFGPGTRLLVL.

The chain joins TRBV7-2 to TRBJ1-1, with D hard to call. The CDR3 length is 15 residues. Germline V CDR1 and CDR2: SGHTA, FQGNSA. Trimming shortened V by 1 base and J by 0 bases, and 9 bases separated the two germline ends. DNA for the CDR3: TGTGCCAGCAGCTTAGGTATAAGCATGAACACTGAAGCTTTCTTT. Its translation: CASSLGISMNTEAFF.

V gene TRBV5-4 combines with J gene TRBJ2-1; the match to TRBD2 covers 16 bases. Trimming cost V 4 bases and J 2 bases; bases outside gene matches: 6. Per germline, CDR1 SGHNT and CDR2 YYREEE (reference sequence). This CDR3 has 18 amino acids. Here the CDR3 reads CASSPGLAGGGTYNEQFF. The CDR3 DNA reads as TGTGCCAGCAGCCCGGGACTAGCGGGAGGGGGGACCTACAATGAGCAGTTCTTC. The variable domain in full, completed from reference TRBV5-4 and TRBJ2-1, reads ETGVTQSPTHLIKTRGQQVTLRCSSQSGHNTVSWYQQALGQGPQFIFQYYREEENGRGNFPPRFSGLQFPNYSSELNVNALELDDSALYLCASSPGLAGGGTYNEQFFGPGTRLTVL.

This clone appeared a single time. The chain has TRBV11-2 and TRBJ2-7; 8 bases agree with TRBD2. There are 18 residues in the CDR3. V lost 1 base, J lost 4 bases, and 15 bases stayed unmatched. From germline, CDR1 is SGHAT and CDR2 FQNNGV. Here the CDR3 reads CASSLGRLAGAHWYEQYV. The CDR3 bases are TGTGCCAGCAGCTTAGGACGTCTAGCGGGCGCCCACTGGTACGAGCAGTACGTC.

J is TRBJ2-1 and V is TRBV7-2, with a possible D match to TRBD2 (6 bases). V gave up 4 bases and J gave up 0 bases, with 10 bases separating them. CDR1 is SGHTA, CDR2 FQGNSA, per germline. The CDR3 spans 15 residues. The CDR3, as DNA: TGTGCCAGCAGCTATAGCGGACGCTCCTACAATGAGCAGTTCTTC. Translating it yields CASSYSGRSYNEQFF.

The rearrangement links TRBV9 to TRBJ1-1; possibly TRBD1 for D (5 bases). V gave up 3 bases and J gave up 5 bases, with 17 bases separating them. Germline CDR1 and CDR2: SGDLS and YYNGEE. The CDR3 extends over 15 amino acids. The CDR3 DNA reads TGTGCCAGCAGCGGAGGGGACGCCGGAGGGACTGAAGCTTTCTTT. It is translated as CASSGGDAGGTEAFF.

This chain links TRBV30 with TRBJ2-1; weak D call: TRBD2 (5 bases). The germline CDR1 and CDR2 sequences are GTSNPN and SVGIG (reference sequence). Trimming stripped 0 bases from V and 9 bases from J, with 12 bases between. This CDR3 has 13 residues. CDR3 amino acids: CAWSVSGLVEQFF. CDR3 DNA sequence: TGTGCCTGGAGTGTTTCGGGATTAGTTGAGCAGTTCTTC.

The sample holds one count of this clone. V is TRBV6-5 and J is TRBJ2-7; TRBD2 is a possible D gene (5 bases). Between the trimmed V and J ends, which lost 3 bases and 1 base, there was a span of 7 bases. Germline V gene sequence: CDR1 MNHEY, CDR2 SVGAGI. This CDR3 has 13 residues. CDR3 coding DNA: TGTGCCAGCAGTTATCGGGGTTCCTACGAGCAGTACTTC. Its translation: CASSYRGSYEQYF.

The chain couples TRBV18 to TRBJ2-3; 8 bases map to TRBD1. The CDR3 covers 14 residues. Trimming removed 3 bases from V and 1 base from J; junction bases left unmatched: 0. CDR1 and CDR2 from the germline V gene are KGHSH and LQKENI. CDR3 region: CASSPTGGTDTQYF. CDR3 nucleotides: TGTGCCAGCTCACCGACAGGGGGCACAGATACGCAGTATTTT.

The chain uses TRBV7-2 and TRBJ1-3, with 8 bases fitting TRBD1. Germline CDR1 is SGHTA and CDR2 is FQGNSA. V shed 0 bases, J shed 3 bases, and the junction held 7 bases outside the gene matches. The CDR3 has 17 residues. As DNA, the CDR3 is TGTGCCAGCAGCTTAGCGCCTCCGGGACAGGTTGGAAACACCATATATTTT. Amino acid sequence: CASSLAPPGQVGNTIYF.

A word on this clone: Other nucleotide sequences in the sample specify the same CDR3. The chain links TRBV7-9 to TRBJ2-7; D is unclear. Between the trimmed V and J ends, which lost 1 base and 3 bases, there was a span of 7 bases. Germline V lookup: CDR1 SEHNR, CDR2 FQNEAQ (reference sequence). CDR3 size: 13 residues. This CDR3 reads CASSLGLDYEQYF. In DNA form, the CDR3 reads TGTGCCAGCAGCTTAGGCCTAGACTACGAGCAGTACTTC.

CDR3 in DNA: TGTGCCAGCATCCCCAAGGGTAGAGGACTAGCGGTCCAAGAGACCCAGTACTTC. Translating gives CASIPKGRGLAVQETQYF. The chain is built from TRBV3-1 (or the pseudogene TRBV3-2) and TRBJ2-5; 10 positions agree with TRBD2. The germline V gene encodes CDR1 LGHDT and CDR2 YNNKEL (reference sequence). CDR3 length: 18 amino acids. Losses at the gene ends were 7 bases for V and 1 base for J; bases not matched to a gene: 15.

The chain employs TRBV4-3 and TRBJ2-3, with 10 nucleotides matching TRBD1. The CDR3 sequence is 19 residues long. Germline V gene data show CDR1 as LGHNA and CDR2 as YSLEER. The V segment lost 1 base and the J segment 4 bases; nucleotides outside the gene matches: 14. The CDR3: CASSQGSVWGTGVADTQYF. As DNA, the CDR3 is TGCGCCAGCAGCCAAGGGAGTGTGTGGGGGACAGGGGTTGCAGATACGCAGTATTTT.

V gene TRBV7-8 combines with J gene TRBJ1-2, with a tentative D call TRBD1 (6 bases). The V gene's germline CDR1 is SGHVS and CDR2 FQNEAQ. V was trimmed by 7 bases and J by 5 bases, leaving 20 bases between them. This CDR3 comprises 15 residues. Written as DNA, the CDR3 is TGTGCCAGCACCGAGGGCACAGGGAACTTTTATGGCTACACCTTC. Residues: CASTEGTGNFYGYTF.

The chain links TRBV5-8 to TRBJ1-6; 7 bases fit TRBD1. V dropped 4 bases and J dropped 7; count of bases not matched to a gene: 8. This CDR3 spans 15 amino acids. Per the germline V gene, CDR1 is SGHTS and CDR2 is YDEGEE. In nucleotides, the CDR3 is TGTGCCAGCAGCCATTACAGGGGACAGAATTCACCCCTCCACTTT. The encoded protein is CASSHYRGQNSPLHF. The full variable domain, in which reference TRBV5-8 and TRBJ1-6 provide the parts outside the CDR3, is EAGVTQSPTHLIKTRGQQATLRCSPISGHTSVYWYQQALGLGLQFLLWYDEGEERNRGNFPPRFSGRQFPNYSSELNVNALELEDSALYLCASSHYRGQNSPLHFGNGTRLTVT.

This clone showed up just once. V gene TRBV19 combines with J gene TRBJ1-1, with D perhaps TRBD1 (6 bases). Germline loops: CDR1 LNHDA, CDR2 SQIVND (reference sequence). The CDR3 has 14 residues. V lost 7 bases and J 3 bases, leaving 15 bases between the germline ends. CDR3 in amino acids: CASTIQGGDTEAFF. Written as DNA, the CDR3 is TGTGCCAGTACCATACAGGGTGGGGACACTGAAGCTTTCTTT.

This chain links TRBV5-6 with TRBJ2-3; D perhaps matches TRBD1 (6 bases). V dropped 4 bases and J dropped 1 base, with 19 bases sitting between them. The CDR3 runs to 17 residues. In germline, CDR1 is SGHDT, CDR2 YYEEEE. This chain's CDR3 is CASSRLNRVGGTDTQYF. The CDR3 DNA follows: TGTGCCAGCAGCCGATTAAACAGGGTCGGTGGCACAGATACGCAGTATTTT.

The gene calls are TRBV3-1 (or the pseudogene TRBV3-2) and TRBJ1-5, with 8 bases identical to TRBD1. This CDR3 has 14 residues. V was pared by 6 bases and J by 6 bases, with 7 bases of the junction left unmatched. Germline loops: CDR1 LGHDT, CDR2 YNNKEL (reference sequence). The CDR3 loop reads CASSPDRVGQPQHF. The DNA of the CDR3 is TGTGCCAGCAGTCCGGACAGGGTCGGTCAGCCCCAGCATTTT.

The DNA of the CDR3 is TGTGCCAGCCAGCTCCCCGGACAGCTCGGGGAGCTGTTTTTT. Amino acids: CASQLPGQLGELFF. The chain links TRBV25-1 to TRBJ2-2; D may be TRBD1 (6 bases). Germline V gives CDR1 MGHDK, CDR2 SYGVNS. CDR3 size: 14 residues. The ends were cut back, 8 bases at V and 7 bases at J, with 17 bases in the middle.

The chain carries TRBV7-6 and TRBJ2-5, with TRBD1 identical over 9 bases. Germline V lookup: CDR1 SGHVS, CDR2 FNYEAQ. V trimming: 0 bases; J trimming: 4 bases; junction bases outside the gene matches: 3. The CDR3 extends over 15 amino acids. DNA of the CDR3: TGTGCCAGCAGCTTAGCCCCGACAGGGGGAGAGACCCAGTACTTC. This translates into CASSLAPTGGETQYF.

This chain uses TRBV24-1 with TRBJ1-5; possible D gene TRBD1, 6 bases. Between the trimmed V and J ends, which lost 1 base and 1 base, there was a span of 10 bases. Looked up from germline, CDR1 is KGHDR and CDR2 is SFDVKD. The CDR3 is 16 amino acids. CDR3 region: CATSDFRGGSNQPQHF. Written as DNA, the CDR3 is TGTGCCACCAGTGATTTCAGGGGTGGGAGCAATCAGCCCCAGCATTTT.

The chain couples TRBV5-6 to TRBJ2-2, with 11 bases matching TRBD2. After removal of 4 bases from V and 0 bases from J, the junction contained 5 bases not matched to a gene. Germline assignment: CDR1 SGHDT and CDR2 YYEEEE. The CDR3 has 17 amino acids. The CDR3 is CASSPGLAEANTGELFF. The CDR3 region has the DNA TGTGCCAGCAGCCCGGGACTAGCGGAGGCGAACACCGGGGAGCTGTTTTTT.

This chain links TRBV7-2 with TRBJ2-1, with TRBD1 matching over 12 bases. Germline V gene data show CDR1 as SGHTA and CDR2 as FQGNSA. This CDR3 comprises 19 residues. Trimming at V came to 4 bases and at J to 0 bases, leaving 10 bases not matched to a gene. The CDR3 coding sequence is TGTGCCAGCAGCTCGTGGGACAGGGGGCTAGGTAGCTCCTACAATGAGCAGTTCTTC. It is translated as CASSSWDRGLGSSYNEQFF.

This clone was found a few times. This chain joins TRBV19 and TRBJ1-2; TRBD1 aligns across 8 bases. V was pared by 3 bases and J by 8 bases, with 8 bases of the junction left unmatched. CDR3 length: 14 residues. Germline values: CDR1 LNHDA, CDR2 SQIVND (reference sequence). The CDR3 nucleotides read TGTGCCAGTAGTATTCGGACAGGGAGGGACGGCTACACCTTC. Translated: CASSIRTGRDGYTF.

The V and J genes are TRBV11-2 and TRBJ2-3; 7 positions match TRBD2. Per germline, CDR1 SGHAT and CDR2 FQNNGV. Losses at the gene ends were 3 bases for V and 10 bases for J; bases not matched to a gene: 10. The CDR3 spans 14 residues. DNA of the CDR3: TGTGCCAGCAGCTTCCGGGACTATACCCATGCGCAGTATTTT. Translating it yields CASSFRDYTHAQYF.

V is TRBV10-3 and J is TRBJ1-3; D remains ambiguous. V lost 11 bases and J 0 bases, leaving 11 bases between the germline ends. CDR3 length: 13 amino acids. CDR1 is ENHRY, CDR2 SYGVKD, per germline. The CDR3 DNA sequence: TGTGCCCTCGCCCCGAGCTCTGGAAACACCATATATTTT. Translating gives CALAPSSGNTIYF.

The rearrangement joins TRBV7-9 to TRBJ2-2; weak D call: TRBD1 (6 bases). V dropped 5 bases and J dropped 3 bases, with 16 bases sitting between them. This CDR3 has 16 amino acids. Germline lookup yields CDR1 SEHNR and CDR2 FQNEAQ (reference sequence). The CDR3 sequence is CASSPPGQTYTGELFF. DNA for the CDR3: TGTGCCAGCAGCCCGCCGGGACAAACCTACACCGGGGAGCTGTTTTTT.